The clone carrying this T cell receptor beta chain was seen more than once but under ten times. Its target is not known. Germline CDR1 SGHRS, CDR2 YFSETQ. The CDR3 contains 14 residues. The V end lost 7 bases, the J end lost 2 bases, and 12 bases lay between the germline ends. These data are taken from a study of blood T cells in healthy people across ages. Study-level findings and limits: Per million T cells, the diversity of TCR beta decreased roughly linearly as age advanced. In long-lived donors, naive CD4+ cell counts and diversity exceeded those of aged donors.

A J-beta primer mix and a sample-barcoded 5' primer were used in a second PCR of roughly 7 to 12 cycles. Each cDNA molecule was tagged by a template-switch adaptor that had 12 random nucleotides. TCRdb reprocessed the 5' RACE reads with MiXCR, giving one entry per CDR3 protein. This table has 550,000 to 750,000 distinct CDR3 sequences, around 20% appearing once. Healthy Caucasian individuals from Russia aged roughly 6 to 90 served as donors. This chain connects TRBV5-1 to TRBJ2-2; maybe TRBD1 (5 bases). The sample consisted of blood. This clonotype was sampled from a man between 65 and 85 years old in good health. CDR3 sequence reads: CASGPRVNTGELFF. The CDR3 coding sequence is TGCGCCAGCGGACCCAGGGTTAACACCGGGGAGCTGTTTTTT.